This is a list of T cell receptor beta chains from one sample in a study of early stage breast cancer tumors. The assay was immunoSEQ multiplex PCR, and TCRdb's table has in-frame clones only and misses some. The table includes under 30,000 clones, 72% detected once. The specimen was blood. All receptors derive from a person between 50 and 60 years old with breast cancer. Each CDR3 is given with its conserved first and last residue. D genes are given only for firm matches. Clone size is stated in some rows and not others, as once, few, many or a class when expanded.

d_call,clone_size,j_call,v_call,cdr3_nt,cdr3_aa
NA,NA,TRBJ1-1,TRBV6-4,TGTGCCAGCAGTGAAGGTCGGCAGGAAAGTTTGGGAGCTTTCTTT,CASSEGRQESLGAFF
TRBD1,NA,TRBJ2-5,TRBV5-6,TGTGCCAGCAGCCCGGGACAGACCCAAGAGACCCAGTACTTC,CASSPGQTQETQYF
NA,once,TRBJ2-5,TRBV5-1,TGCGCCAGCAGCAGGCAAGAGACCCAGTACTTC,CASSRQETQYF
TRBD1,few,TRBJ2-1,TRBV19,TGTGCCAGTAGTAAGACAGGGTACAATGAGCAGTTCTTC,CASSKTGYNEQFF
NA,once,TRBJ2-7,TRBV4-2,TGTGCCAGCAGCCAAGCTCGGGTGGAGGGCTACGAGCAGTACTTC,CASSQARVEGYEQYF
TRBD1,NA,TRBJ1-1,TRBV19,TGTGCCAGTAGTACGACAGGGGGCGCGCCTGAAGCTTTCTTT,CASSTTGGAPEAFF
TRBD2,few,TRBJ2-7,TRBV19,TGTGCCAGTAGTATAGCTAGCGGGCCCTACGAGCAGTACTTC,CASSIASGPYEQYF
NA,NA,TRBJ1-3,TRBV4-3,TGCGCCAGCAGCCAGCTTGCGAGAGACTCTGGAAACACCATATATTTT,CASSQLARDSGNTIYF
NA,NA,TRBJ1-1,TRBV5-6,TGTGCCAGCAGCTTGGGGGGGGGATACACTGAAGCTTTCTTT,CASSLGGGYTEAFF
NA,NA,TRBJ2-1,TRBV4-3,TGCGCCAGCAGCCAAGTTCCGATAACTAGTGTTGACTACAATGAGCAGTTCTTC,CASSQVPITSVDYNEQFF
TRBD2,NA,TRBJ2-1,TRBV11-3,TGTGCCAGCAGCTTAAATTTGGCGGGGGTGCAGTTCTTC,CASSLNLAGVQFF
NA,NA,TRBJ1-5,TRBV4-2,TGTGCCAGCAGCCAAGGTACAGGGTTGAAGAATCAGCCCCAGCATTTT,CASSQGTGLKNQPQHF
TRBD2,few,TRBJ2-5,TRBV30,TGTGCCTGGAGTGTAGGACTAGCGGGAGAGACCCAGTACTTC,CAWSVGLAGETQYF
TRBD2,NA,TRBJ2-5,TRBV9,TGTGCCAGCAGCCCCGGGGGGGGGATGGAGACCCAGTACTTC,CASSPGGGMETQYF
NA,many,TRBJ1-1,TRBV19,TGTGCCAGTAGTATGGGTCGGAATACTGAAGCTTTCTTT,CASSMGRNTEAFF
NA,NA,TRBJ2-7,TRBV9,TGTGCCAGCAGCGTAGAGGCTCTAACCTACGAGCAGTACTTC,CASSVEALTYEQYF
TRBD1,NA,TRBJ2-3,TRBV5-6,TGTGCCAGCAGCTTGTGGGACAGGGGGCCAGATACGCAGTATTTT,CASSLWDRGPDTQYF
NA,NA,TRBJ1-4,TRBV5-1,TGCGCCAGCAGCTTGGCCCCGGCGACCAATGAAAAACTGTTTTTT,CASSLAPATNEKLFF
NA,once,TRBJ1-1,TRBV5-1,TGCGCCAGCAGCTTGGACAGGGACACTGAAGCTTTCTTT,CASSLDRDTEAFF
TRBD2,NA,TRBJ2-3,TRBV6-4,TGTGCCAGCAGTGCGACTAGCGGGGGCACGCAGTATTTT,CASSATSGGTQYF
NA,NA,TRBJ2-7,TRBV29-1,TGCAGCGTTGATGTGGGGACCTACGAGCAGTACTTC,CSVDVGTYEQYF
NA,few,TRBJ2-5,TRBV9,TGTGCCAGCAGCGCCCGGGGCGGAGCTCAAGAGACCCAGTACTTC,CASSARGGAQETQYF
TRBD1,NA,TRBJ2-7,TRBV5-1,TGCGCCAGCAGCGGGGGACAGGGGGTCTCCTACGAGCAGTACTTC,CASSGGQGVSYEQYF
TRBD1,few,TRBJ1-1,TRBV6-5,TGTGCCAGCAGTTACACCGGGACAGGGAACACTGAAGCTTTCTTT,CASSYTGTGNTEAFF
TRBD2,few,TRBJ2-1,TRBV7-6,TGTGCCAGCAGCCCTACTAGCGGGAGGTGGAATGAGCAGTTCTTC,CASSPTSGRWNEQFF
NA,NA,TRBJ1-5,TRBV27,TGTGCCAGCAGTTTGTGGGTAGGCCAGCCCCAGCATTTT,CASSLWVGQPQHF
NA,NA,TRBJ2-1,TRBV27,TGTGCCAGTTTGGGCGGGGCTACCGATGAGCAGTTCTTC,CASLGGATDEQFF
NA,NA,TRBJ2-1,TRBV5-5,TGTGCCAGCAGACGACAAATTGATGAGCAGTTCTTC,CASRRQIDEQFF
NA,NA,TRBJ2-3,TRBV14,TGTGCCAGCAGCCAAGGAGGTAGCCGCACAGATACGCAGTATTTT,CASSQGGSRTDTQYF
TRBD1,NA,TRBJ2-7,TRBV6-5,TGTGCCAGCAGCCTACCAGGGGGCTACGAGCAGTACTTC,CASSLPGGYEQYF
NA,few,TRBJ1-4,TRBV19,TGTGCCAGTACCCCGGGTGAAAAACTGTTTTTT,CASTPGEKLFF
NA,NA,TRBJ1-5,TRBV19,TGTGCCAGTAGTAGGCGGGTTAACGGACCCCAGGACAATCAGCCCCAGCATTTT,CASSRRVNGPQDNQPQHF
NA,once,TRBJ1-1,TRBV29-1,TGCAGCGTTGGTCTCCAAAGGATGAACACTGAAGCTTTCTTT,CSVGLQRMNTEAFF
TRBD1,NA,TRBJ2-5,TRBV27,TGTGCCAGCAGTTCCCCGACAGGGGGCGGAGAGACCCAGTACTTC,CASSSPTGGGETQYF
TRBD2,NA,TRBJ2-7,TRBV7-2,TGTGCCAGCAGCTTAAGTAGCGGGGGTAGGTACGAGCAGTACTTC,CASSLSSGGRYEQYF
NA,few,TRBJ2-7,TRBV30,TGTGCCTGGGGCCTCAACGACGAGCAGTACTTC,CAWGLNDEQYF
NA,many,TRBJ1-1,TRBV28,TGTGCCAGCAGCGGTTTCCCTGAAGCTTTCTTT,CASSGFPEAFF
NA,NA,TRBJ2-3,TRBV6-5,TGTGCCAGCAGTTACCGGGGCACTAGCACAGATACGCAGTATTTT,CASSYRGTSTDTQYF
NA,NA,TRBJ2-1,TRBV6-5,TGTGCCAGCAGTTACCGGCAGGGGAACAATGAGCAGTTCTTC,CASSYRQGNNEQFF
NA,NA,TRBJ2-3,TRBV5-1,TGCGCCAGCAGCTCTGCTAGCGCTTCCACAGATACGCAGTATTTT,CASSSASASTDTQYF
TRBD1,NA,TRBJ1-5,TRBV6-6,TGTGCCAGCACCACAGGGGCGGCGAGTCAGCCCCAGCATTTT,CASTTGAASQPQHF
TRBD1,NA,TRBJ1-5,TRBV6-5,TGTGCCAGCAGCAGCCCGGGACAGGGTACTCAGCCCCAGCATTTT,CASSSPGQGTQPQHF
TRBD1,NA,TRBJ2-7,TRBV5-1,TGCGCCAGCAGCATTATGACAGGGGTCATCTACGAGCAGTACTTC,CASSIMTGVIYEQYF
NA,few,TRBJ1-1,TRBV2,TGTGCCAGCGTCAGGACGAGGACACTGAACACTGAAGCTTTCTTT,CASVRTRTLNTEAFF
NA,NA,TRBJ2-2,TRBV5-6,TGTGCCAGCAGCTATTCAATACGTCAGGGCGGACCGTTCGACGGGGAGCTGTTTTTT,CASSYSIRQGGPFDGELFF
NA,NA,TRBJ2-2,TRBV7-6,TGTGCCAGCAGCTTATTAGAGGGTCAATCCGGGGAGCTGTTTTTT,CASSLLEGQSGELFF
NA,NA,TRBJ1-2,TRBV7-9,TGTGCCAGCAGCTTAAACGAACTGGTCTATGGCTACACCTTC,CASSLNELVYGYTF
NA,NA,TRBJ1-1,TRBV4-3,TGCGCCAGCAGCTCACTGGGTATGAACACTGAAGCTTTCTTT,CASSSLGMNTEAFF
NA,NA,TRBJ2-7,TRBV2,TGTGCCAGCAGGGCCTTCAGCGGGTTTTACGAGCAGTACTTC,CASRAFSGFYEQYF
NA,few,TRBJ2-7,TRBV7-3,TGTGCCAGCAGCTTAGATGGAGTAAGTCGCGAGCAGTACTTC,CASSLDGVSREQYF
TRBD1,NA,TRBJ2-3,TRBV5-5,TGTGCCAGCGACCGACAGGGGGCCACAGATACGCAGTATTTT,CASDRQGATDTQYF
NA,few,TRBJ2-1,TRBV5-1,TGCGCCAGCAGCTCCAGGATCATCCCGGAGGATGAGCAGTTCTTC,CASSSRIIPEDEQFF